Shown below are 8 T cell receptor beta chains from a single sample sequenced in a study of cytomegalovirus exposure and HLA in healthy donors. PCR was performed using 60 Vbeta and 13 Jbeta primers. Libraries were prepared by immunoSEQ multiplex PCR; TCRdb keeps only in-frame clonotypes and omits some of them. The table shows around 150,000 clones, with approximately 80% occurring only once. The sequenced sample consisted of PBMCs. These receptors were obtained from a middle-aged man in good health and CMV-seronegative.

V usage is TRBV5-4 and J usage is TRBJ1-1; D not resolved. Between the trimmed V and J ends, which lost 0 bases and 0 bases, there was a span of 12 bases. This CDR3 has 16 residues. Germline CDR1 is SGHNT and CDR2 is YYREEE (reference sequence). Written as DNA, the CDR3 is TGTGCCAGCAGCTTGGACGGGAGAACTATGAACACTGAAGCTTTCTTT. This gives the protein CASSLDGRTMNTEAFF.

V and J are TRBV6-1 and TRBJ1-5, with a tentative D call TRBD1 (6 bases). This CDR3 region has 12 residues. The germline CDR1 and CDR2 sequences are MNHNS and SASEGT. V gave up 6 bases and J gave up 4 bases, with 7 bases separating them. CDR3 bases: TGTGCCAGCAGCCAGGGGAATCAGCCCCAGCATTTT. The encoded protein is CASSQGNQPQHF.

The rearrangement uses TRBV29-1 and TRBJ2-7; 7 nucleotides align to TRBD2. From germline, CDR1 is SQVTM and CDR2 ANQGSEA. V shed 7 bases and J 6 bases; nucleotides not matched to a gene: 9. The CDR3 is made up of 12 amino acids. The chain's CDR3 is CSGGWREGEQYF. CDR3 bases: TGCAGCGGGGGGTGGAGGGAGGGCGAGCAGTACTTC.

J is TRBJ1-5 and V is TRBV10-1, with D uncertain. This CDR3 is built from 18 residues. Germline CDR1 is WNHNN and CDR2 is SYGVQD (reference sequence). V was trimmed by 0 bases and J by 0 bases, leaving 15 bases between them. The CDR3 DNA follows: TGCGCCAGCAGTGAGTCGAATTCGGGAGAATATAGCAATCAGCCCCAGCATTTT. Translated: CASSESNSGEYSNQPQHF.

This sequence joins TRBV5-8 and TRBJ1-2, with 7 bases that match TRBD1. Germline V gene data show CDR1 as SGHTS and CDR2 as YDEGEE. The CDR3 has 13 residues. Trimming at V came to 4 bases and at J to 4 bases, leaving 4 bases not matched to a gene. The CDR3 here is CASSAGQSYGYTF. Here the CDR3 DNA reads TGTGCCAGCAGCGCGGGACAGAGCTATGGCTACACCTTC. Full variable domain (outside the CDR3, taken from reference TRBV5-8 and TRBJ1-2): EAGVTQSPTHLIKTRGQQATLRCSPISGHTSVYWYQQALGLGLQFLLWYDEGEERNRGNFPPRFSGRQFPNYSSELNVNALELEDSALYLCASSAGQSYGYTFGSGTRLTVV.

V usage is TRBV27 and J usage is TRBJ2-7; D is possibly TRBD1 (5 bases). The CDR3 totals 14 residues. V shed 3 bases and J shed 0 bases, with 9 bases lying between them. CDR1 is MNHEY, CDR2 SMNVEV, per germline (reference sequence). CDR3 coding DNA: TGTGCCAGCAGTTTGGGGCTAGGCTCCTACGAGCAGTACTTC. This encodes CASSLGLGSYEQYF.

This chain connects TRBV7-9 to TRBJ1-1; possible D gene TRBD1, 6 bases. The CDR3 runs 16 residues. V shed 6 bases and J shed 0 bases, with 17 bases lying between them. Germline lookup yields CDR1 SEHNR and CDR2 FQNEAQ (reference sequence). CDR3 protein: CASRKEGGRVNTEAFF. In DNA form, the CDR3 reads TGTGCCAGCAGAAAAGAAGGGGGTAGGGTGAACACTGAAGCTTTCTTT.

The chain employs TRBV28 and TRBJ2-2, with 10 nucleotides matching TRBD1. Germline loops: CDR1 MDHEN, CDR2 SYDVKM. The CDR3 loop spans 16 amino acids. Germline trimming cut 3 bases from V and 5 bases from J; bases unmatched to any gene: 6. CDR3: CASSFAGGQGTGELFF. The DNA of the CDR3 is TGTGCCAGCAGTTTTGCCGGGGGACAGGGGACCGGGGAGCTGTTTTTT.